This T cell receptor beta chain was captured in a study of a mutant IDH1 vaccine in newly diagnosed glioma. As concerns this clone: Its antigen is as yet unknown.

Sequenced by immunoSEQ multiplex PCR; TCRdb stores in-frame clones only, minus some. The sample has tens of thousands of clones, 88% seen once. As for time point: week 35, safety follow-up. Doses consisted of 300 ug of mutant IDH1 20-mer peptide each, paired with topical imiquimod. Germline V gene sequence: CDR1 SGHDN, CDR2 FVKESK. The CDR3 is 13 residues long. Trimming took off 4 bases at V and 1 base at J, with 7 bases between the two ends. This receptor was identified in a woman aged 40 to 49 with glioma. The chain has TRBV14 and TRBJ1-1, with D possibly TRBD1 on 6 matching bases. The sequences come from PBMCs, collected from a glioma patient whose treatment included an IDH1 peptide vaccine. The CDR3 DNA reads TGTGCCAGCAGCCGGGGACAGAACACTGAAGCTTTCTTT. Translated: CASSRGQNTEAFF.